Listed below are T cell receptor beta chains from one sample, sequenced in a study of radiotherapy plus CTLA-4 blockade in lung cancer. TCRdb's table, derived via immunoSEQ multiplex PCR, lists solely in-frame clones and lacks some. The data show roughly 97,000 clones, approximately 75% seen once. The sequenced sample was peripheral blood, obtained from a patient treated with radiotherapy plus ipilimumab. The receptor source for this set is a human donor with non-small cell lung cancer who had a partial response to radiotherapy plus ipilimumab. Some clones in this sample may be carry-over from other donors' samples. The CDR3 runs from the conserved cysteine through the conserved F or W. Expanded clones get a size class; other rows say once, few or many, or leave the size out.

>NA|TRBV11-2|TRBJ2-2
CASSFNLEFTGELFF
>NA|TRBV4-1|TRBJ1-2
CASSQDRELYGYTF
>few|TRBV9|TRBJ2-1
CASSFGTVYNEQFF
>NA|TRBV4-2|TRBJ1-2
CASSRAGTANYGYTF
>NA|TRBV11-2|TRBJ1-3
CASSFQRTPWDTIYF
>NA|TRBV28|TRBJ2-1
CASNGSGGSYNEQFF
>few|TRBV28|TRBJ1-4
CASSLSGLVANEKLFF
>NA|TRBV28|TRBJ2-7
CASRAPGLVYEQYF
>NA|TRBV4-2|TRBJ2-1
CASSQEAVGNEQFF
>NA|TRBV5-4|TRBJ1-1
CASSGTMGRDLIRAFF
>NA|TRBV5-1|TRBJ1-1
CASSFGNTEAFF
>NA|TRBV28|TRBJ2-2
CASSRQGVAGELFF
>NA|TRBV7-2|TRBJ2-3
CASSLASGTQYF
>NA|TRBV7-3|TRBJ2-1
CASSRVASGGRFPNEQFF
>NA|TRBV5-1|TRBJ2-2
CASRLTGVGELFF
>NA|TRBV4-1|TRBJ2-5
CASSHLGQRETQYF
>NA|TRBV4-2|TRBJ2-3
CASSQVVAAITDTQYF
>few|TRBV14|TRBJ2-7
CASSQVQGRTALIF
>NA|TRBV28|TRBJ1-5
CASRTEQGGFQPQHF
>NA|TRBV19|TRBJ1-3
CASTPGPGRNTIYF
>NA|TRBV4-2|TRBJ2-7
CASSEPGGPLLEQYF
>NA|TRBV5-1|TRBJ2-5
CASTQGTRVETQYF
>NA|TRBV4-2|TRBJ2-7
CASSQDLGGGRPYEQYF
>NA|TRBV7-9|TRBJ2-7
CASSLGQGTYEQYF
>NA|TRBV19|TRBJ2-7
CASSIKGGYEQYF
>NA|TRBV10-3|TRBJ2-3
CAISGKSTDTQYF
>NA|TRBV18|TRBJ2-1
CASSRDSGSNEQFF
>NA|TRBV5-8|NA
CASSLITYEQYF
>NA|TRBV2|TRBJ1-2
CASTGQVRSNYGYTF
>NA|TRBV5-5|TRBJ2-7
CASSLRGDRVGEQYF
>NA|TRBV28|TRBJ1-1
CASRGPGVGEAFF
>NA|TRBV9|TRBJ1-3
CASSVATGHEAYTIYF
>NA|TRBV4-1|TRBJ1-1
CASSDRGTNTEAFF